This paragraph reports one TCR beta chain. Its antigen is not identified. The data are from a study of graft-versus-host responses after intestinal transplantation. CDR3 length: 13 residues. Germline CDR1 is SGHAT and CDR2 is FQDESV (reference sequence). V shed 5 bases and J shed 5 bases, with 11 bases lying between them. Method: immunoSEQ multiplex PCR; TCRdb's copy keeps in-frame clones and lacks some. The repertoire includes 99,000 or so clones, roughly nine tenths of them detected once, and approximately 0.97% sits in the top ten. The chain links TRBV11-1 to TRBJ2-3; D is undetermined. Sequencing was performed on unstimulated CD4+ T cells sorted from spleen or lymph node cells, taken before intestinal transplant. This clonotype originated in a human donor who received an intestinal transplant. The CDR3 DNA reads TGTGCCAGCAGCGACAACGTACGAGATACGCAGTATTTT. The encoded protein is CASSDNVRDTQYF.